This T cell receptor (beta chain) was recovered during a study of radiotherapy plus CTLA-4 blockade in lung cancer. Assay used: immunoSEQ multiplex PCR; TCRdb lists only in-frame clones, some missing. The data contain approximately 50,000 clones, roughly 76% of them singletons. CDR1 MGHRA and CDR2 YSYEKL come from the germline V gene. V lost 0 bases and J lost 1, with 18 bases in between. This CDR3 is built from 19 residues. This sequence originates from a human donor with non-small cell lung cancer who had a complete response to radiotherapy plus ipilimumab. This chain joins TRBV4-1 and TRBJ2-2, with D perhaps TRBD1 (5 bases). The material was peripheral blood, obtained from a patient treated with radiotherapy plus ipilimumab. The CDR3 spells CASSQEGVFEKKNTGELFF. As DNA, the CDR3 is TGCGCCAGCAGCCAAGAAGGGGTCTTTGAGAAGAAGAACACCGGGGAGCTGTTTTTT.